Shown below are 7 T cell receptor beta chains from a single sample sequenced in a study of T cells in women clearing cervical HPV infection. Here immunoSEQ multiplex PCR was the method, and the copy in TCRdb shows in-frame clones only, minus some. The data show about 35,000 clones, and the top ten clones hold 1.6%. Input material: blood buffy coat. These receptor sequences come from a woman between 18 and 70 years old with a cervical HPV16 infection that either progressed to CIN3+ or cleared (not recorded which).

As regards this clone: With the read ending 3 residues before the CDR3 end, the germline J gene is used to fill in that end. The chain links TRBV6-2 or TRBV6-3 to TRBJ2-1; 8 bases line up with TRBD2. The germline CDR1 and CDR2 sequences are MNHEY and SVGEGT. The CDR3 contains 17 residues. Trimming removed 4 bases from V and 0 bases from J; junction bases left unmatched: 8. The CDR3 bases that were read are TGTGCCAGCAGTTTTACCCGACTAGCGAGCTCCTACAATGAG. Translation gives CASSFTRLASSYNE. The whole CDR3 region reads CASSFTRLASSYNEQFF.

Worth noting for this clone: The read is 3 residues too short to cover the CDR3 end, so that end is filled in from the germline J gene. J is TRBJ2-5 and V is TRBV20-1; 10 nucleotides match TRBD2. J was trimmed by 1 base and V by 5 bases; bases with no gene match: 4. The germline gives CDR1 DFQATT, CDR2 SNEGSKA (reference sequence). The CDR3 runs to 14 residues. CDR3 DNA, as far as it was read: TGCAGTGCTCCGGGACTAGCGTTCCAAGAGACC. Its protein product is CSAPGLAFQET. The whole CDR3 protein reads CSAPGLAFQETQYF.

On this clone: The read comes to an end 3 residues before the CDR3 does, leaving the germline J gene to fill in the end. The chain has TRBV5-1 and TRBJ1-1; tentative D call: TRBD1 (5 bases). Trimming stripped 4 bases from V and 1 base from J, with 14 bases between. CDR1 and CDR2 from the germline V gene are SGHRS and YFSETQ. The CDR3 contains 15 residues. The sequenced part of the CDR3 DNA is TGCGCCAGCAGCCCACATCCAGACAGGAACACTGAA. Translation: CASSPHPDRNTE. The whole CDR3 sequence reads CASSPHPDRNTEAFF.

The CDR3: CSAPGLLVYEQYF. CDR3 DNA (partial): TGCAGTGCTCCGGGTCTCCTCGTCTACGAG. The J gene is TRBJ2-7, the V gene TRBV20-1; D gene ambiguous. Sequencing ends 3 residues short of the CDR3 end; the germline J gene provides the rest. The V end was cut by 5 bases, the J end by 3 bases, with 14 bases between. The CDR3 runs 13 residues. CDR1 is DFQATT, CDR2 SNEGSKA, per germline (reference sequence).

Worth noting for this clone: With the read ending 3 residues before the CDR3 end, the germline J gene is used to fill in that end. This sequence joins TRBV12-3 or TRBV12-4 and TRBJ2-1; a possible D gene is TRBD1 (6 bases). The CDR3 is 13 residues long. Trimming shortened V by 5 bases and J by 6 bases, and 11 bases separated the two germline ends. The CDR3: CASSRGRGNEQFF. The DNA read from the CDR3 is TGTGCCAGCAGTAGGGGGAGAGGCAATGAG.

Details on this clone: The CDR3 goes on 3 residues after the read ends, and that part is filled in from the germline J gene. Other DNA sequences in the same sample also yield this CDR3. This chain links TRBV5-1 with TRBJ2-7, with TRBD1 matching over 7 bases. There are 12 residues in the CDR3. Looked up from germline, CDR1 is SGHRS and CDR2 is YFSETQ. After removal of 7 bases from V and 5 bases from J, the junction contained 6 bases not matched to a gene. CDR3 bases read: TGCGCCAGCGCGACAGGGTCCAACGAG. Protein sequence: CASATGSNE. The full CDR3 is CASATGSNEQYF.

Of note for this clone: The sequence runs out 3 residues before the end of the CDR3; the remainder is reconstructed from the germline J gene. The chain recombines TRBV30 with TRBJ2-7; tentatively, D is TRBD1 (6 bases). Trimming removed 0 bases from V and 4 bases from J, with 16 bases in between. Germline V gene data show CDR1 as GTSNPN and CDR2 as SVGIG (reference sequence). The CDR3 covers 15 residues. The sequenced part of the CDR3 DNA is TGTGCCTGGAGTGTACGCAGGGGAGTTTTTTACGAG. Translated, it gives CAWSVRRGVFYE. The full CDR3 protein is CAWSVRRGVFYEQYF. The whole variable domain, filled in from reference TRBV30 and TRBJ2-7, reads SQTIHQWPATLVQPVGSPLSLECTVEGTSNPNLYWYRQAAGRGLQLLFYSVGIGQISSEVPQNLSASRPQDRQFILSSKKLLLSDSGFYLCAWSVRRGVFYEQYFGPGTRLTVT.